Listed below are T cell receptor beta chains from one sample, sequenced in a study of low-dose radiotherapy and immunotherapy resistance in tumors. TCRdb passed the reads through MiXCR, listing each CDR3 protein once. The repertoire holds tens of thousands of distinct CDR3 sequences, with over 15% as singletons. The input for sequencing was PBMCs, taken before treatment. Receptors were obtained from a male donor with prostate cancer. Both conserved end residues are part of each CDR3. The order of the fields is CDR3 DNA, CDR3 protein, D gene, clone size, V gene, J gene. The D gene is left open where the match is weak. Not every row has a clone size; where given, it reads once, few, many or a size class.

DNA: TGCGCCAGCAGCTTGACTAGCGGGCCAGGTCAGGAGCAGTTCTTC; CDR3: CASSLTSGPGQEQFF; D: TRBD2; size: many; V: TRBV5-1; J: TRBJ2-1
DNA: TGTGCCAGCAGCCCCTTCGGGGGGGACTACAATGAGCAGTTCTTC; CDR3: CASSPFGGDYNEQFF; D: TRBD2; size: many; V: TRBV7-9; J: TRBJ2-1
DNA: TGTGCCAGCAATAGTGCGGGGGAAACAGATACGCAGTATTTT; CDR3: CASNSAGETDTQYF; D: TRBD2; size: once; V: TRBV6-2/TRBV6-3; J: TRBJ2-3
DNA: TGTGCCAGCAGTCGGACAGGGAACGGCTACGAGCAGTACTTC; CDR3: CASSRTGNGYEQYF; D: TRBD1; size: many; V: TRBV3-1; J: TRBJ2-7
DNA: TGTGCCAGCAGCGTATCCAACCTGGACACTGAAGCTTTCTTT; CDR3: CASSVSNLDTEAFF; D: .; size: .; V: TRBV9; J: TRBJ1-1
DNA: TGTGCCAGCAGCTTGGCCGGAAGAAACACCATATATTTT; CDR3: CASSLAGRNTIYF; D: .; size: .; V: TRBV5-3; J: TRBJ1-3
DNA: TGTGCCAGCAGCCATGGCATGGACACTGAAGCTTTCTTT; CDR3: CASSHGMDTEAFF; D: .; size: .; V: TRBV7-9; J: TRBJ1-1
DNA: TGTGCCAGCAGTGCCTCCCCAGGGAACACTGAAGCTTTCTTT; CDR3: CASSASPGNTEAFF; D: .; size: .; V: TRBV6-4; J: TRBJ1-1
DNA: TGTGCCAGTAGTCAGTTGGATACGCAGTATTTT; CDR3: CASSQLDTQYF; D: .; size: many; V: TRBV19; J: TRBJ2-3
DNA: TGCGCCAGCAGCTGGGCCGGAACGGGGGAGCAATACTTC; CDR3: CASSWAGTGEQYF; D: .; size: .; V: TRBV5-1; J: TRBJ2-7
DNA: TGTGCCAGCAGTTACTCGACGACGCTGGGACTCTCGAGCTCCTACAATGAGCAGTTCTTC; CDR3: CASSYSTTLGLSSSYNEQFF; D: .; size: many; V: TRBV6-6; J: TRBJ2-1
DNA: TGTGCCAGCACCAGTGGGCGGACAGGACTAGGGAGTGCAGATACGCAGTATTTT; CDR3: CASTSGRTGLGSADTQYF; D: .; size: many; V: TRBV25-1; J: TRBJ2-3
DNA: TGTGCCAGCACCCCCGGGGGGGCGGGTGAGCAGTTCTTC; CDR3: CASTPGGAGEQFF; D: TRBD2; size: .; V: TRBV7-8; J: TRBJ2-1
DNA: TGCAGTGCCCTTGGGGCCGCCAGCTCTGGAAACACCATATATTTT; CDR3: CSALGAASSGNTIYF; D: .; size: many; V: TRBV20-1; J: TRBJ1-3
DNA: TGTGCCAGCAGCTTAAGGGGGACTGGAAACACCATATATTTT; CDR3: CASSLRGTGNTIYF; D: .; size: many; V: TRBV11-2; J: TRBJ1-3
DNA: TGTGCCAGCAGGACTAGCGGGGATGGCACAGATACGCAGTATTTT; CDR3: CASRTSGDGTDTQYF; D: TRBD2; size: many; V: TRBV12-3/TRBV12-4; J: TRBJ2-3
DNA: TGTGCCAGCAGACAGGGGGCGAGTCAGCCCCAGCATTTT; CDR3: CASRQGASQPQHF; D: TRBD1; size: many; V: TRBV7-9; J: TRBJ1-5
DNA: TGCGCCAGCAGTGACACGGGGGAAGCTCTGGAGACCCAGTACTTC; CDR3: CASSDTGEALETQYF; D: .; size: many; V: TRBV10-1; J: TRBJ2-5
DNA: TGTGCCAGTAGAAAACAGGGAGATAACAATCAGCCCCAGCATTTT; CDR3: CASRKQGDNNQPQHF; D: .; size: .; V: TRBV19; J: TRBJ1-5
DNA: TGCGCCAGCAGCTTGGGTCTAGCGGGGGGGTCGTCCTACGAGCAGTACTTC; CDR3: CASSLGLAGGSSYEQYF; D: TRBD2; size: .; V: TRBV5-1; J: TRBJ2-7
DNA: TGTGCCAGCAGCAGCCCACCCGGGGGGGGGGAAATAACAGATACGCAGTATTTT; CDR3: CASSSPPGGGEITDTQYF; D: TRBD2; size: many; V: TRBV5-4; J: TRBJ2-3
DNA: TGCGCCAGCAGCCAAGCCAGGGGGGGTGGCACTGAAGCTTTCTTT; CDR3: CASSQARGGGTEAFF; D: TRBD1; size: .; V: TRBV4-1; J: TRBJ1-1
DNA: TGTGCCAGCCGGTCCGGGGGGCCCAACTACGAGCAGTACTTC; CDR3: CASRSGGPNYEQYF; D: .; size: many; V: TRBV19; J: TRBJ2-7
DNA: TGTGCCAGCAGTTTATGGGAGGACAGGGGAGGGAGGAATGAGCAGTTCTTC; CDR3: CASSLWEDRGGRNEQFF; D: TRBD1; size: many; V: TRBV27; J: TRBJ2-1
DNA: TGTGCCAGCAGGACAGGGCGCTACGAGCAGTACTTC; CDR3: CASRTGRYEQYF; D: TRBD1; size: .; V: TRBV6-8; J: TRBJ2-7
DNA: TGTGCCAGCAGTCTCACAGGGGACGGGGACACCGGGGAGCTGTTTTTT; CDR3: CASSLTGDGDTGELFF; D: TRBD1; size: .; V: TRBV12-3/TRBV12-4; J: TRBJ2-2
DNA: TGTGCCAGCTGTCTAGCGGGGGCCTACGAGCAGTACTTC; CDR3: CASCLAGAYEQYF; D: TRBD2; size: .; V: TRBV6-6; J: TRBJ2-7
DNA: TGCAGTGCTAGGGGCAGGGGGTGGACAGATACGCAGTATTTT; CDR3: CSARGRGWTDTQYF; D: TRBD1; size: .; V: TRBV20-1; J: TRBJ2-3
DNA: TGTGCCACCAGCAGAGATGTCGACAGGGGCGCCTTCAATGAGCAGTTCTTC; CDR3: CATSRDVDRGAFNEQFF; D: TRBD1; size: many; V: TRBV15; J: TRBJ2-1
DNA: TGTGCCAGCTCACCAGTGGCTAGCCGAGATACGCAGTATTTT; CDR3: CASSPVASRDTQYF; D: .; size: many; V: TRBV18; J: TRBJ2-3
DNA: TGCAGCGGAGTTCGGGGGGACCTGCCCGAGCAGTACTTC; CDR3: CSGVRGDLPEQYF; D: TRBD2; size: many; V: TRBV20-1; J: TRBJ2-7
DNA: TGTGCAAGTCGCTTGATACAGGGGGCAAGCAATCAGCCCCAGCATTTT; CDR3: CASRLIQGASNQPQHF; D: TRBD1; size: .; V: TRBV13; J: TRBJ1-5
DNA: TGTGCCAGCTTGGCGAACACTGAAGCTTTCTTT; CDR3: CASLANTEAFF; D: .; size: many; V: TRBV12-3/TRBV12-4; J: TRBJ1-1
DNA: TGTGCCAGCAGATCCCCGGGGGGCCGGGGGTTCTTC; CDR3: CASRSPGGRGFF; D: .; size: many; V: TRBV5-4; J: TRBJ2-1
DNA: TGTGCCAGCTCGGCTAGCACAGATACGCAGTATTTT; CDR3: CASSASTDTQYF; D: .; size: many; V: TRBV12-3/TRBV12-4; J: TRBJ2-3
DNA: TGCGCCAGCAGTGACCGCAGGCGGATGACTGAAGCTTTCTTT; CDR3: CASSDRRRMTEAFF; D: .; size: many; V: TRBV10-2; J: TRBJ1-1
DNA: TGCAGTGCTAGAGATCGGCCAGGGAACTATGGCTACACCTTC; CDR3: CSARDRPGNYGYTF; D: .; size: many; V: TRBV20-1; J: TRBJ1-2
DNA: TGTGCCAGCTCACCAAGGGGGTCTGAGCAGTTCTTC; CDR3: CASSPRGSEQFF; D: .; size: many; V: TRBV18; J: TRBJ2-1
DNA: TGCGCCAGCAGTGTCCGGCAGGTTAATGAAAAACTGTTTTTT; CDR3: CASSVRQVNEKLFF; D: .; size: many; V: TRBV10-2; J: TRBJ1-4
DNA: TGTGCCAGCAGCTTTTGGGACAGGGGGTTTGGTGAGCAGTTCTTC; CDR3: CASSFWDRGFGEQFF; D: TRBD1; size: many; V: TRBV7-9; J: TRBJ2-1
DNA: TGTGCCAGTAGTATAAGGAGAACTGAAGCTTTCTTT; CDR3: CASSIRRTEAFF; D: .; size: many; V: TRBV19; J: TRBJ1-1
DNA: TGCGCCAGCAGCTTGGTCGGGGACAGGGTAACTGAAGCTTTCTTT; CDR3: CASSLVGDRVTEAFF; D: TRBD1; size: many; V: TRBV5-1; J: TRBJ1-1
DNA: TGTGCCAGCAGACGGGCTGGTGGGGATAGCACAGATACGCAGTATTTT; CDR3: CASRRAGGDSTDTQYF; D: .; size: many; V: TRBV7-9; J: TRBJ2-3
DNA: TGTGCCAGCAGTGAGCGGGGGCGGCTAGATACGCAGTATTTT; CDR3: CASSERGRLDTQYF; D: .; size: many; V: TRBV2; J: TRBJ2-3
DNA: TGTGCCAGCAGAACCACCGGGACAGCATTCACTGAAGCTTTCTTT; CDR3: CASRTTGTAFTEAFF; D: TRBD1; size: many; V: TRBV6-2/TRBV6-3; J: TRBJ1-1
DNA: TGTGCCAGCAGAGCCGGGAGCTCCTACGAGCAGTACTTC; CDR3: CASRAGSSYEQYF; D: .; size: .; V: TRBV6-8; J: TRBJ2-7
DNA: TGCAGGGGGGGGAACACTGAAGCTTTCTTT; CDR3: CRGGNTEAFF; D: .; size: many; V: TRBV20-1; J: TRBJ1-1
DNA: TGTGCCAGCAGCCCAAAACAGGGGGCGGTCAGTGAGCAGTTCTTC; CDR3: CASSPKQGAVSEQFF; D: TRBD1; size: many; V: TRBV7-3; J: TRBJ2-1
DNA: TGTGCCAGCAGCCCGCCCGGGACAGGGACGTGGGAGCAGTACTTC; CDR3: CASSPPGTGTWEQYF; D: TRBD1; size: .; V: TRBV3-1; J: TRBJ2-7
DNA: TGTGCCAGCAGCTCACCTCTAGCGGGGGGGCGGTCAGATACGCAGTATTTT; CDR3: CASSSPLAGGRSDTQYF; D: TRBD2; size: many; V: TRBV7-6; J: TRBJ2-3
DNA: TGTGCCAGCAGCTCAAACCCGGGCACAGATACGCAGTATTTT; CDR3: CASSSNPGTDTQYF; D: .; size: many; V: TRBV7-9; J: TRBJ2-3
DNA: TGCAGTGCTAGAGGTCGGGTGGGGGCTCTGGGGGGGAACAATGAGCAGTTCTTC; CDR3: CSARGRVGALGGNNEQFF; D: .; size: many; V: TRBV20-1; J: TRBJ2-1
DNA: TGTGCCAGCAGCCAAGGCCCAACGGGGGAGGAGTACTTC; CDR3: CASSQGPTGEEYF; D: .; size: .; V: TRBV4-2; J: TRBJ2-7
DNA: TGTGCCTGGAGTGTTCCGGGTGGGGAGACCCAGTACTTC; CDR3: CAWSVPGGETQYF; D: .; size: many; V: TRBV30; J: TRBJ2-5
DNA: TGTGCCAGCAGTGGCCGGACAGGGGAAACGCAGTATTTT; CDR3: CASSGRTGETQYF; D: TRBD1; size: many; V: TRBV25-1; J: TRBJ2-3
DNA: TGCAGCGTCGAAGGGACAGGGGGAGATACGCAGTATTTT; CDR3: CSVEGTGGDTQYF; D: TRBD1; size: many; V: TRBV29-1; J: TRBJ2-3
DNA: TGTGCCACCAGTACCTACGGCAATGAGCAGTTCTTC; CDR3: CATSTYGNEQFF; D: .; size: many; V: TRBV24-1; J: TRBJ2-1
DNA: TGTGCCAGCATCCCCTCTGGAAACACCATATATTTT; CDR3: CASIPSGNTIYF; D: .; size: many; V: TRBV2; J: TRBJ1-3
DNA: TGTGCCAGCAGTGCCCCGGACAGGCTGGGTTCCTATGGCTACACCTTC; CDR3: CASSAPDRLGSYGYTF; D: TRBD1; size: many; V: TRBV2; J: TRBJ1-2
DNA: TGTGCCAGCAGCCAACGGCGGGAGCAGTTCTTC; CDR3: CASSQRREQFF; D: .; size: .; V: TRBV3-1; J: TRBJ2-1